This T cell receptor (beta chain) comes out of a study of T cells in Graves' hyperthyroidism and ophthalmopathy (dated by TCRdb to about 2019). Context from the whole study: Peripheral blood was sampled at the time of initial diagnosis, prior to any treatment. To identify TCR V-J signatures that set the groups apart, the researchers used a discovery cohort of more than 95 patients, made up of 40 to 45 with Graves' ophthalmopathy and 57 with stable Graves' hyperthyroidism. Whether ophthalmopathy could be predicted prospectively was tested in an independent validation cohort made up of approximately 19 hyperthyroidism patients plus 17 patients who later progressed to ophthalmopathy. The roughly 100 discovery patients were divided at random into training and test sets in a 7:3 ratio. Thyroid tissue and blood T-cell repertoires from roughly six Graves' hyperthyroidism patients were also compared in the study. After sampling, hyperthyroidism patients received methimazole starting at 30 mg daily, and ophthalmopathy patients received high-dose intravenous methylprednisolone. The paper describes TCR Vbeta CDR3 sequencing of more than 120 peripheral blood samples, made up of around 41 ophthalmopathy patients, around 73 hyperthyroidism patients and roughly 17 progressor patients.

The CDR3 has 14 amino acids, counting the end cysteine and phenylalanine. Of all the DNA, just the CDR3 is kept, 42 bases in frame from base 1. At the junction V is shortened by 4 bases and J by 0 bases, with 9 bases in between. The germline V gene encodes CDR1 SNHLY and CDR2 FYNNEI. This clonotype was picked up many times. Its antigen remains undetermined. No base-level quality is on record; no much larger clone is a single base apart. Amplification of TCR beta CDR3 regions was carried out from RNA transcripts. For the first round of RT-PCR on the TCR CDR3, the HTBI primer set was used together with the Qiagen OneStep RT-PCR kit. A second multiplex PCR round built the libraries, followed by size selection and purification. The libraries were sequenced on an Illumina HiSeq2000 using paired-end 100 bp reads. As for the original processing: SOAPnuke was used to process the raw data, removing reads that contained adapters or uncalled bases, had a mean Phred below 15, or lacked an exact match to the constant primer or identifier. COPE v1.2.5 was used to merge high-quality paired reads, and clonotypes were defined as unique nucleotide sequences. Clonotypes were aligned to IMGT TRBV, TRBD and TRBJ reference segments using MiTCR v1.1. The analysis was restricted to V-J combinations with a frequency above 0.0001, which together covered 98% to 99.2% of the repertoires. The TCS score was defined as the ratio of F50 (clonal expansion) to E x V (chaos), calculated using BLOSUM62-based TCRdist between CDR3 peptides within each V-J. Welch's t-statistics and random forest reduced approximately 520 V-J features to 10 to 15, which were used in a naive Bayes classifier (R e1071). TCRdb applied fastp at Q25 and MiXCR to the public reads, then kept only in-frame beta chains. Rows with a matching CDR3 protein are joined into one entry that keeps the most common DNA and genes. None of the V and J calls come from the authors' own analysis; TCRdb made them. A total of about 360,000 distinct CDR3 sequences appear in this sample, approximately 19% of them only once. The ten largest clones take up 3% to 4% of the sample.

Stable Graves' hyperthyroidism was defined as no progression to ophthalmopathy during 18 months of follow-up. Hyperthyroidism patients were newly diagnosed, with disease duration under 2 months, and aged 18 to 65 years. Patients with uncontrolled infections, other autoimmune diseases, pregnancy or lactation were excluded. Clinical symptoms, serum thyroxine and TRAb, thyroid ultrasound, and orbital computed tomography formed the basis for the diagnoses. Ficoll-Paque density gradient centrifugation was used to isolate PBMCs from approximately 10 ml of fresh peripheral blood. Total RNA was extracted using Trizol reagent, and RNA quality was assessed on an Agilent 2100 Bioanalyzer. What the work shows at the level of the full study, not this receptor alone: In validation, the model predicted progression to ophthalmopathy with over 60% sensitivity and less than 80% specificity, a median of approximately 6.7 months before onset. A 13 V-J signature model separated ophthalmopathy from stable hyperthyroidism, with around 91% sensitivity and about 81% specificity in cross-validation and 80%/75% in testing. Sample size was not statistically predetermined, and blinding of investigators to group allocation was not performed. Most expanded thyroid clonotypes (frequency above 0.001) were also detected in blood, a finding suggesting that blood repertoires may reflect thyroid immune responses.

The chain is assembled from TRBV2 and TRBJ2-5; the D gene lacks a confident call. The sequencing sample was made of blood. This receptor was identified in a woman aged 18-29 years with Graves' hyperthyroidism. CDR3 protein: CASSGAPYQETQYF. The nucleotides are TGTGCCAGCAGTGGCGCTCCGTACCAAGAGACCCAGTACTTC.